One T cell receptor beta chain is described in this entry. The antigen is not known. These data come from a study of Ad26.COV2.S vaccination and SARS-CoV-2 variants. Method: immunoSEQ multiplex PCR; TCRdb's copy keeps in-frame clones and lacks some. The sample shows about 350,000 clones, 70% to 90% of them seen only once. The treatment here: 15 to 20 received Ad26.COV2.S at low or high dose, single or two shots; about 5 received placebo; per-sample allocation not given. It was on day 63 after the first vaccine or placebo injection that samples were taken. At a Boston site, the person donating was an adult of 18-55 years. Study-level results: Similar non-spike TCR breadth was seen in vaccine and placebo recipients.

The sequence came from a person aged 18-60 years who received the Ad26.COV2.S COVID-19 vaccine or a placebo. The sample consisted of peripheral blood, taken in a trial of Ad26.COV2.S vaccine versus placebo.

The CDR3 is CAWSQLGNSPLHF. DNA for the CDR3: TGTGCCTGGAGTCAGTTGGGGAATTCACCCCTCCACTTT. The rearrangement links TRBV30 to TRBJ1-6; D call uncertain. CDR3 size: 13 residues. Per the germline V gene, CDR1 is GTSNPN and CDR2 is SVGIG (reference sequence). The V gene lost 2 bases and the J gene lost 7 bases, with 9 bases spanning the gap. Full variable domain (outside the CDR3, taken from reference TRBV30 and TRBJ1-6): SQTIHQWPATLVQPVGSPLSLECTVEGTSNPNLYWYRQAAGRGLQLLFYSVGIGQISSEVPQNLSASRPQDRQFILSSKKLLLSDSGFYLCAWSQLGNSPLHFGNGTRLTVT.